What follows is one T cell receptor (beta chain) and its context. Its antigen remains unidentified. The length of the CDR3 is 10 residues. CDR1 MNHNY and CDR2 SVGAGI come from the germline V gene (reference sequence). V was clipped by 4 bases and J by 14 bases, with 9 bases between them. The data belong to a study of T-cell memory formation after mild COVID-19. Study-wide results and caveats: Contracting clones from day 15 to 85 showed balanced CD4/CD8; later expanders favored CD4+. Among CD4+ contracting clones, most were CM and EM, and CD8+ ones EMRA. Specificity for SARS-CoV-2 was not confirmed among the second-wave clones peaking on day 37.

Constant-segment primers and 5'RACE yielded cDNA libraries for TCR alpha and TCR beta, each carrying sample barcodes and UMIs. MiXCR was run by TCRdb on the 5' RACE reads, yielding one entry per CDR3 protein. The table lists about 560,000 distinct CDR3 sequences, 15% to 20% of them singletons. The V and J genes are TRBV6-6 and TRBJ2-1, with a tentative D call TRBD1 (5 bases). The TCR was taken from an adult woman who had mild COVID-19 (a few samples of this study predate the infection). Cell type and time point are not known. Input material: PBMCs or a T cell subset sorted from them (not recorded which). CDR3 coding DNA: TGTGCCAGCAGTTCCCAGGGAAAGTTCTTC. Protein product: CASSSQGKFF.